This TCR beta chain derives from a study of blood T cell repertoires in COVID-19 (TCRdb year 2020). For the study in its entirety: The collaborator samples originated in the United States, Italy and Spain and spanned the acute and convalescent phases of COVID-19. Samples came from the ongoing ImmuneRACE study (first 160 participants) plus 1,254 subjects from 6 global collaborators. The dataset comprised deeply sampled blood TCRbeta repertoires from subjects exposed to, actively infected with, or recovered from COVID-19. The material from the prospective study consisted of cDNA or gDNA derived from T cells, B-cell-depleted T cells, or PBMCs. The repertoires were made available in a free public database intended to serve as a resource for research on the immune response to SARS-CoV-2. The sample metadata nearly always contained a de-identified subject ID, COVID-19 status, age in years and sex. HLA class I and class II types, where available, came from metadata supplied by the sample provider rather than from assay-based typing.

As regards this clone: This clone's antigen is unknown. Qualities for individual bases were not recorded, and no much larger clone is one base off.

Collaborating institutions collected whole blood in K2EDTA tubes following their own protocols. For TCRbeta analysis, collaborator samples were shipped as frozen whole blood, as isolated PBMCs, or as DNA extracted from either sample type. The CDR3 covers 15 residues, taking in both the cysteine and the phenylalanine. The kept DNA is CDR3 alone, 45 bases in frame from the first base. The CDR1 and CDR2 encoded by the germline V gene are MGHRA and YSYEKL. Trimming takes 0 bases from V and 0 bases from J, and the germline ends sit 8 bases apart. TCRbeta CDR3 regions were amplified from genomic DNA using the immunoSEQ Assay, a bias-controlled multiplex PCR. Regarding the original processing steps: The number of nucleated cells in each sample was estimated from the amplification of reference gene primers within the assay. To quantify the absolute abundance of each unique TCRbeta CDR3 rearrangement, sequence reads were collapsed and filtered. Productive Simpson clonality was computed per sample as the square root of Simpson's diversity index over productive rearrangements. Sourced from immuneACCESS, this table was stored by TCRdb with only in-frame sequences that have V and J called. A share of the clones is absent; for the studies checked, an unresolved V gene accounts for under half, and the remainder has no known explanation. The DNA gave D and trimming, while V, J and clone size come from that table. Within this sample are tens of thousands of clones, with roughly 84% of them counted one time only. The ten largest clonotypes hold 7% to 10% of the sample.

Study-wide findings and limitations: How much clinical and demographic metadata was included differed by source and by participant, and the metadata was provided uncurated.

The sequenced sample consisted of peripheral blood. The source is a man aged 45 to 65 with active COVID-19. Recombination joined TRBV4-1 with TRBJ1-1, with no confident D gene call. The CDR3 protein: CASSQDEGLNTEAFF. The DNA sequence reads TGCGCCAGCAGCCAAGATGAGGGCCTGAACACTGAAGCTTTCTTT.